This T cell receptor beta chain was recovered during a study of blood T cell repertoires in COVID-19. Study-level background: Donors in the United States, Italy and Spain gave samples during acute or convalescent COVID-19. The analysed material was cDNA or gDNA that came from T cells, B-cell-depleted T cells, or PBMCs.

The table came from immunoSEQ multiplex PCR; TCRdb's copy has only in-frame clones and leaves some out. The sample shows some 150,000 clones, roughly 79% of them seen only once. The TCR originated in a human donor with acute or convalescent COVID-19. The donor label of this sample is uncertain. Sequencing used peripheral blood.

CDR3 nucleotides: TGTGCCAGCAGTGAACGGACTAGCGGGGCATACCTCACAGATACGCAGTATTTT. It specifies CASSERTSGAYLTDTQYF. The chain employs TRBV2 and TRBJ2-3, with TRBD2 matching 12 bases. Unmatched junction bases numbered 8, after V lost 2 bases and J lost 2 bases. Per the germline V gene, CDR1 is SNHLY and CDR2 is FYNNEI. This CDR3 comprises 18 residues.